Below are 24 T cell receptor beta chains sequenced from a single sample in a study of CD8 T cells in ankylosing spondylitis. TCRdb fed the 5' RACE reads into MiXCR, producing one record per CDR3 protein. The sample lists some 300,000 distinct CDR3 sequences, under 25% occurring once. Sequences were obtained from blood, either unsorted or a sorted T cell fraction (not recorded which). Every receptor here comes from a female donor with ankylosing spondylitis or in good health (not recorded which).

This clonotype appeared a single time. The CDR3 sequence is CASREKNEQFF. As DNA, the CDR3 is TGTGCCAGCAGGGAGAAAAATGAGCAGTTCTTC. The chain carries TRBV6-2 or TRBV6-3 and TRBJ2-1, with D uncertain. V dropped 6 bases and J dropped 7 bases, with 7 bases sitting between them. Per the germline V gene, CDR1 is MNHEY and CDR2 is SVGEGT. The CDR3 length is 11 residues.

V and J are TRBV20-1 and TRBJ2-7; 10 bases are shared with TRBD2. In germline, CDR1 is DFQATT, CDR2 SNEGSKA (reference sequence). The CDR3 loop spans 14 amino acids. V shed 5 bases and J 4 bases; nucleotides not matched to a gene: 8. The DNA for the CDR3 is TGCAGTGCTGCCCTAGCGGGAGAAGGGTACGAGCAGTACTTC. This gives the protein CSAALAGEGYEQYF.

The genes are TRBV12-3 or TRBV12-4 and TRBJ1-1, with unresolved D. The CDR3 length is 14 residues. Trimming took off 4 bases at V and 5 bases at J, with 14 bases between the two ends. CDR3 coding DNA: TGTGCCAGCAGTTCGGACCTCATTAATACTGAAGCTTTCTTT. This gives the protein CASSSDLINTEAFF.

The chain has TRBV30 and TRBJ2-7; D may match TRBD1 or TRBD2 (5 bases each). V was shortened by 5 bases and J by 3 bases, with 17 bases between the two germline ends. The CDR3 is 14 amino acids. Germline CDR1 and CDR2: GTSNPN and SVGIG (reference sequence). The DNA for the CDR3 is TGTGCCTGGGCCCGACCCGAGGGGCTCTACGAGCAGTACTTC. Residues: CAWARPEGLYEQYF.

This clonotype was detected many times. The gene calls are TRBV7-9 and TRBJ2-7; TRBD2 matches at 11 bases. CDR3 length: 16 amino acids. Trimming cost V 4 bases and J 0 bases; bases outside gene matches: 5. The V gene's germline CDR1 is SEHNR and CDR2 FQNEAQ (reference sequence). The CDR3 region has the DNA TGTGCCAGCAGCTCTAGACTAGCGGGAAGCTCCTACGAGCAGTACTTC. Residues: CASSSRLAGSSYEQYF.

The gene calls are TRBV7-2 and TRBJ2-6; 7 bases are shared with TRBD2. CDR1 SGHTA and CDR2 FQGNSA come from the germline V gene. Unmatched junction bases numbered 3, after V lost 9 bases and J lost 4 bases. The length of the CDR3 is 13 residues. CDR3 sequence: CARREIGANVLTF. CDR3 in DNA: TGTGCCAGGCGGGAGATAGGGGCCAACGTCCTGACTTTC.

This clonotype was counted between two and nine times. V gene TRBV6-5 combines with J gene TRBJ2-7; tentative D call: TRBD2 (5 bases). The V end was cut by 5 bases, the J end by 5 bases, with 22 bases between. Per germline, CDR1 MNHEY and CDR2 SVGAGI. This CDR3 is built from 16 residues. The CDR3 bases are TGTGCCAGCAGTATACACAAGGTGGCGGAGGTCCACGAGCAGTACTTC. It translates to CASSIHKVAEVHEQYF.

The chain carries TRBV12-3 or TRBV12-4 and TRBJ2-7; D perhaps matches TRBD2 (5 bases). V shed 6 bases and J shed 0 bases, with 15 bases lying between them. This CDR3 comprises 15 residues. The CDR3 sequence: CASRQGLRSSYEQYF. In nucleotides, the CDR3 is TGTGCCAGCAGACAAGGACTCAGGAGCTCCTACGAGCAGTACTTC.

This clonotype has a handful of counts. This sequence joins TRBV4-3 and TRBJ1-1; tentative D call: TRBD1 (6 bases). Germline CDR1 LGHNA, CDR2 YSLEER. V was trimmed by 2 bases and J by 4 bases, leaving 11 bases between them. The CDR3 is made up of 14 amino acids. CDR3 nucleotide sequence: TGCGCCAGCAGCCAACAAACAGGGCGCACTGAAGCTTTCTTT. The encoded protein is CASSQQTGRTEAFF.

V usage is TRBV7-9 and J usage is TRBJ2-7; D possibly corresponds to TRBD1 (5 bases). Germline loops: CDR1 SEHNR, CDR2 FQNEAQ (reference sequence). Trimming left V 0 bases short and J 4 bases short, with 13 bases between. The CDR3 sequence is 15 residues long. In DNA form, the CDR3 reads TGTGCCAGCAGCTTAGCGTCGGCAGGGCGGTACGAGCAGTACTTC. Translated, it gives CASSLASAGRYEQYF.

In its sample, this clonotype was seen a few times. V gene TRBV20-1 combines with J gene TRBJ1-1; D gene ambiguous. The germline V and J ends were trimmed by 1 base and 7 bases, with 7 bases remaining between them. The germline V gene has CDR1 DFQATT and CDR2 SNEGSKA (reference sequence). CDR3 size: 11 residues. The CDR3 protein is CSARGGFEAFF. In DNA, the CDR3 is TGCAGTGCTAGAGGAGGGTTTGAAGCTTTCTTT.

The chain uses TRBV5-1 and TRBJ2-1; 9 bases are shared with TRBD2. CDR1 is SGHRS and CDR2 is YFSETQ in the germline V gene. V lost 0 bases, J lost 7 bases, and 8 bases stayed unmatched. The CDR3 extends over 16 amino acids. The CDR3 nucleotides are TGCGCCAGCAGCTTGGCCGGGACTAGCCAGTCTAATGAGCAGTTCTTC. This sequence encodes CASSLAGTSQSNEQFF.

This clonotype was found a few times. This rearrangement joins TRBV15 to TRBJ2-7; 7 nucleotides match TRBD1. The V gene's germline CDR1 is LNHNV and CDR2 YYDKDF (reference sequence). Trimming took 8 bases from V and 5 from J; bases not matched to a gene: 6. The CDR3 runs to 12 residues. CDR3 in DNA: TGTGCCACCGGGACAGCTACGGACGAGCAGTACTTC. The encoded protein is CATGTATDEQYF.

This clonotype was counted many times. The J gene is TRBJ1-3, the V gene TRBV29-1; D uncertain. Per the germline V gene, CDR1 is SQVTM and CDR2 is ANQGSEA. V was trimmed by 6 bases and J by 3 bases, leaving 12 bases between them. This CDR3 has 13 amino acids. CDR3 nucleotide sequence: TGCAGCGTCTCGAGCGGGGTTGGAAACACCATATATTTT. Its protein is CSVSSGVGNTIYF.

The chain has TRBV7-9 and TRBJ2-1; the D gene is possibly TRBD2 (5 bases). The germline CDR1 and CDR2 sequences are SEHNR and FQNEAQ (reference sequence). V was pared by 2 bases and J by 5 bases, with 7 bases between. CDR3 length: 13 residues. CDR3 nucleotide sequence: TGTGCCAGCAGCTTATCCGGGAACAATGAGCAGTTCTTC. Protein sequence: CASSLSGNNEQFF.

The chain employs TRBV4-3 and TRBJ2-3, with 10 bases identical to TRBD2. CDR1 and CDR2 (germline): LGHNA, YSLEER. The junction had 8 bases not matched to a gene; V was cut back by 1 base and J by 4 bases. CDR3 length: 17 residues. The CDR3 region has the DNA TGCGCCAGCAGCCAAGGGGGACTAGCGTTGATCCCAGATACGCAGTATTTT. Encoded protein: CASSQGGLALIPDTQYF.

In this sample, this clonotype turned up a few times. V is TRBV5-1 and J is TRBJ1-1; no reliable D call. This CDR3 contains 15 residues. Looked up from germline, CDR1 is SGHRS and CDR2 is YFSETQ. Trimming shortened V by 2 bases and J by 2 bases, and 13 bases separated the two germline ends. The CDR3 DNA follows: TGCGCCAGCAGCTTTGACGGTAACTTTAACACTGAAGCTTTCTTT. Amino acids: CASSFDGNFNTEAFF.

This clonotype was recorded a few times. The J gene is TRBJ1-5, the V gene TRBV19; TRBD1 might be the D (5 bases). In germline, CDR1 is LNHDA, CDR2 SQIVND (reference sequence). Trimming left V 2 bases short and J 7 bases short, with 9 bases between. This CDR3 has 13 amino acids. CDR3 nucleotide sequence: TGTGCCAGTAGTATACCGCAGGGACAGCCCCAGCATTTT. It specifies CASSIPQGQPQHF. The whole variable domain, filled in from reference TRBV19 and TRBJ1-5, reads DGGITQSPKYLFRKEGQNVTLSCEQNLNHDAMYWYRQDPGQGLRLIYYSQIVNDFQKGDIAEGYSVSREKKESFPLTVTSAQKNPTAFYLCASSIPQGQPQHFGDGTRLSIL.

In its sample, this clonotype was seen a few times. V usage is TRBV7-2 and J usage is TRBJ2-1; D perhaps matches TRBD1 (6 bases). Germline V gene lookup returns CDR1 SGHTA and CDR2 FQGNSA. V gave up 4 bases and J gave up 4 bases, with 14 bases separating them. The CDR3 loop spans 15 amino acids. In DNA form, the CDR3 reads TGTGCCAGCAGCTACACAGGGTCGGGGTACAATGAGCAGTTCTTC. This encodes CASSYTGSGYNEQFF. Variable domain in full (rest from reference TRBV7-2 and TRBJ2-1): GAGVSQSPSNKVTEKGKDVELRCDPISGHTALYWYRQSLGQGLEFLIYFQGNSAPDKSGLPSDRFSAERTGGSVSTLTIQRTQQEDSAVYLCASSYTGSGYNEQFFGPGTRLTVL.

The chain has TRBV20-1 and TRBJ2-1; D is perhaps TRBD2 (5 bases). V lost 2 bases and J 15 bases, leaving 14 bases between the germline ends. This CDR3 has 11 residues. CDR1 DFQATT and CDR2 SNEGSKA come from the germline V gene (reference sequence). CDR3 residues: CSARTRGSGFF. The CDR3 DNA is TGCAGTGCTAGAACCCGGGGAAGTGGGTTCTTC.

This clonotype was recorded a few times. The chain recombines TRBV5-1 with TRBJ2-1; the match to TRBD2 covers 7 bases. The CDR3 spans 16 residues. From germline, CDR1 is SGHRS and CDR2 YFSETQ. The J segment lost 0 bases and the V segment lost 3 bases, leaving 6 bases of the junction unmatched. DNA of the CDR3: TGCGCCAGCAGCTATAGCGGGCTAAGCTCCTACAATGAGCAGTTCTTC. It is translated as CASSYSGLSSYNEQFF.

This clonotype was seen many times. The J gene is TRBJ1-5, the V gene TRBV12-3 or TRBV12-4, with unresolved D. V gave up 3 bases and J gave up 7 bases, with 7 bases separating them. This CDR3 is built from 12 residues. CDR3 sequence: CASSFDGQPQHF. Here the CDR3 DNA reads TGTGCCAGCAGTTTTGACGGACAGCCCCAGCATTTT.

The chain combines TRBV12-5 with TRBJ2-4, with 7 bases that match TRBD1. CDR1 and CDR2 from the germline V gene are LGHNT and FRNRAP. Trimming at V came to 1 base and at J to 15 bases, leaving 3 bases not matched to a gene. The CDR3 extends over 11 amino acids. The CDR3: CASGLEDRPYF. The CDR3, as DNA: TGTGCTAGTGGTTTGGAGGACAGGCCGTACTTC.

This clonotype was seen a few times. This rearrangement joins TRBV24-1 to TRBJ2-7; maybe TRBD1 (6 bases). Germline values: CDR1 KGHDR, CDR2 SFDVKD. V lost 4 bases, J lost 5 bases, and 20 bases lay in between. The CDR3 runs to 16 residues. CDR3 sequence reads: CATSDFRQDRVHEQYF. The CDR3 region has the DNA TGTGCCACCAGTGACTTCCGACAGGACCGGGTCCACGAGCAGTACTTC.